The sequence of this T cell receptor (beta chain) was determined in a study of blood T cell repertoires in COVID-19. For the study at large: Sites in the United States, Italy and Spain provided acute and convalescent COVID-19 samples.

Original analysis: Amplification from reference gene primers served as the basis for estimated nucleated cell counts. Generated by immunoSEQ multiplex PCR, the TCRdb table keeps only in-frame clones and is missing some. V, J and clone size derive from that table, while D and trimming were established from the DNA sequence. The sample includes a few hundred thousand clones, 85% to 90% of them seen just once. Participant age was roughly 18 to 100 years, and participants resided in fewer than 30 US areas. Cohort assignment relied on participant-reported clinical history. Trimming stripped 1 base from V and 3 bases from J, with 13 bases between. Germline CDR1 is MGHRA and CDR2 is YSYEKL. The length of the CDR3 is 15 residues.

The V call is TRBV4-1, the J call TRBJ2-7; no firm D call. The receptor was derived from a man under 40 who had recovered from COVID-19. Sequenced input: PBMCs or T cells enriched from blood (not recorded which). The CDR3 bases are TGCGCCAGCAGCCAAGGAGGCGGCCTGGACTACGAGCAGTACTTC. As protein: CASSQGGGLDYEQYF.